These 19 T cell receptor beta chains were all obtained from the same sample, sequenced in a study of T cell responses to AZD1222 COVID-19 vaccine. TCRdb's table, derived via immunoSEQ multiplex PCR, lists solely in-frame clones and lacks some. The profile covers around 83,000 clones, with approximately 85% appearing a single time and more than 8.5% taken by the ten largest. Material: peripheral blood, obtained on day 0 of AZD1222 vaccination. These TCRs come from an adult in good health.

Points on this clone: In the same sample, other DNA sequences code for this CDR3. The chain carries TRBV27 and TRBJ2-5; D remains ambiguous. CDR1 is MNHEY, CDR2 SMNVEV, per germline (reference sequence). This CDR3 spans 14 amino acids. V lost 2 bases and J lost 1, with 8 bases in between. Here the CDR3 reads CASSLKSVQETQYF. In DNA form, the CDR3 reads TGTGCCAGCAGTTTAAAATCGGTCCAAGAGACCCAGTACTTC.

The gene calls are TRBV7-2 and TRBJ2-3; D is unresolved. The CDR3 runs 13 residues. V dropped 1 base and J dropped 6 bases, with 8 bases sitting between them. CDR1 SGHTA and CDR2 FQGNSA come from the germline V gene. The CDR3 region has the DNA TGTGCCAGCAGCTTAGATCGCCCGGATACGCAGTATTTT. Amino acids: CASSLDRPDTQYF.

The chain combines TRBV2 with TRBJ2-7; 7 nucleotides line up with TRBD1. Germline CDR1 reads SNHLY; CDR2 reads FYNNEI. This CDR3 is built from 14 residues. J lost 2 bases, V lost 6 bases, and 7 bases had no gene match. The CDR3 DNA reads TGTGCCAGCAGACTTTCGGGACAGACCTACGAGCAGTACTTC. Its protein is CASRLSGQTYEQYF.

This clone appeared once. This chain uses TRBV5-5 with TRBJ2-1; 10 positions agree with TRBD2. Germline CDR1 is SGHKS and CDR2 is YYEKEE (reference sequence). The CDR3 is 16 residues long. Germline trimming cut 4 bases from V and 5 bases from J; bases unmatched to any gene: 9. The chain's CDR3 is CASSPLGLASNNEQFF. CDR3 coding DNA: TGTGCCAGCAGCCCCTTGGGACTAGCGTCGAACAATGAGCAGTTCTTC.

This rearrangement joins TRBV27 to TRBJ2-7; 9 bases agree with TRBD1. V was pared by 2 bases and J by 1 base, with 3 bases of the junction left unmatched. This CDR3 spans 15 amino acids. The germline V gene encodes CDR1 MNHEY and CDR2 SMNVEV (reference sequence). DNA of the CDR3: TGTGCCAGCAGTTTACGGGGACAGGGTTCCTACGAGCAGTACTTC. This codes for CASSLRGQGSYEQYF.

V is TRBV28 and J is TRBJ1-2; D is unresolved. Trimming cost V 8 bases and J 5 bases, with 9 bases left between them. The length of the CDR3 is 11 residues. The germline gives CDR1 MDHEN, CDR2 SYDVKM. DNA for the CDR3: TGTGCCAGCCGCAGCTGGTATGGCTACACCTTC. Amino acids: CASRSWYGYTF.

This sequence joins TRBV25-1 and TRBJ1-2; the D gene is possibly TRBD1 (5 bases). This CDR3 comprises 14 residues. V was cut by 2 bases and J by 8 bases, with 15 bases left in between. Germline values: CDR1 MGHDK, CDR2 SYGVNS. CDR3 in amino acids: CASSEPDKLVGYTF. CDR3 bases: TGTGCCAGCAGTGAACCGGACAAATTAGTCGGCTACACCTTC.

The V call is TRBV27, the J call TRBJ1-5, with 7 bases matching TRBD1. The germline V gene has CDR1 MNHEY and CDR2 SMNVEV (reference sequence). The CDR3 loop spans 17 amino acids. Germline trimming cut 0 bases from V and 11 bases from J; bases unmatched to any gene: 16. The CDR3: CASSLSGWTGGLRAQHF. CDR3 sequence (DNA): TGTGCCAGCAGTTTATCAGGCTGGACAGGTGGTCTTAGGGCCCAGCATTTT.

This chain connects TRBV6-6 to TRBJ1-6; unclear D gene. CDR3 length: 15 residues. Germline lookup yields CDR1 MNHNY and CDR2 SVGAGI (reference sequence). Trimming removed 5 bases from V and 0 bases from J, with 8 bases in between. The CDR3 DNA sequence: TGTGCCAGCAGTGACTGGAGCTCCTATAATTCACCCCTCCACTTT. Amino acids: CASSDWSSYNSPLHF.

This clone appeared a few times. The genes are TRBV5-4 and TRBJ1-3; D gene unclear. The ends were cut back, 4 bases at V and 4 bases at J, with 15 bases in the middle. The CDR3 sequence is 15 residues long. CDR1 is SGHNT and CDR2 is YYREEE in the germline V gene (reference sequence). The CDR3 coding sequence is TGTGCCAGCAGCCGACTGGGCCCGGGGGGAAACACCATATATTTT. Encoded protein: CASSRLGPGGNTIYF. Based on the CDR3 plus reference TRBV5-4 and TRBJ1-3, the full variable domain is ETGVTQSPTHLIKTRGQQVTLRCSSQSGHNTVSWYQQALGQGPQFIFQYYREEENGRGNFPPRFSGLQFPNYSSELNVNALELDDSALYLCASSRLGPGGNTIYFGEGSWLTVV.

The J gene is TRBJ2-2, the V gene TRBV5-6; 8 bases agree with TRBD1. The CDR3 is made up of 15 amino acids. The germline V gene encodes CDR1 SGHDT and CDR2 YYEEEE. The junction had 5 bases not matched to a gene; V was cut back by 1 base and J by 6 bases. CDR3 sequence reads: CASSLTGGTAGELFF. CDR3 nucleotides: TGTGCCAGCAGCTTGACAGGGGGTACGGCCGGGGAGCTGTTTTTT.

The rearrangement links TRBV6-6 to TRBJ1-5; weak D call: TRBD1 (5 bases). Germline V gene data show CDR1 as MNHNY and CDR2 as SVGAGI (reference sequence). Between the trimmed V and J ends, which lost 4 bases and 7 bases, there was a span of 20 bases. This CDR3 has 16 amino acids. CDR3 region: CASSSSVVRARQPQHF. In nucleotides, the CDR3 is TGTGCCAGCAGTTCGTCCGTCGTCAGGGCCAGGCAGCCCCAGCATTTT.

J is TRBJ2-1 and V is TRBV18, with D perhaps being TRBD1 or TRBD2 (6 bases each). The CDR3 is made up of 13 amino acids. Trimming cost V 4 bases and J 7 bases, with 11 bases left between them. Germline V lookup: CDR1 KGHSH, CDR2 LQKENI. CDR3 nucleotide sequence: TGTGCCAGCTCACGACTAGGGGGAAATGAGCAGTTCTTC. Protein: CASSRLGGNEQFF.

This clone was found once. V and J are TRBV5-1 and TRBJ1-5; 8 positions agree with TRBD1. Losses at the gene ends were 4 bases for V and 6 bases for J; bases not matched to a gene: 9. Germline V lookup: CDR1 SGHRS, CDR2 YFSETQ. The CDR3 runs 15 residues. The CDR3, as DNA: TGCGCCAGCAGCGCGACAGGGGTCGCAGGTCAGCCCCAGCATTTT. This encodes CASSATGVAGQPQHF.

Only a few counts were recorded for this clone. The chain is built from TRBV20-1 and TRBJ1-1; D gene ambiguous. Per the germline V gene, CDR1 is DFQATT and CDR2 is SNEGSKA (reference sequence). The CDR3 runs to 11 residues. CDR3 coding DNA: TGCAGCCCCTCTATCAACACTGAAGCTTTCTTT. Encoded protein: CSPSINTEAFF.

The chain carries TRBV29-1 and TRBJ2-3; 8 positions match TRBD1. The trim removed 3 bases at V and 2 bases at J, leaving 4 bases unmatched. The CDR3 has 14 amino acids. The V gene's germline CDR1 is SQVTM and CDR2 ANQGSEA. CDR3 amino acids: CSVEGQDNTDTQYF. CDR3 in DNA: TGCAGCGTTGAGGGACAGGATAACACAGATACGCAGTATTTT.

The CDR3 DNA reads TGCGCCAGCAGCTTATCGGCAACTAATGAAAAACTGTTTTTT. Its protein is CASSLSATNEKLFF. The rearrangement links TRBV5-1 to TRBJ1-4; D gene uncertain. CDR1 is SGHRS and CDR2 is YFSETQ in the germline V gene. Trimming stripped 2 bases from V and 0 bases from J, with 5 bases between. The CDR3 consists of 14 residues.

The chain employs TRBV20-1 and TRBJ2-1; tentative D call: TRBD1 (6 bases). This CDR3 is built from 14 residues. V lost 3 bases to trimming and J lost 3 bases, with 12 bases between them. Germline lookup yields CDR1 DFQATT and CDR2 SNEGSKA (reference sequence). The CDR3 nucleotides read TGCAGTGCTAGTGGGGGCGGGCGCTACAATGAGCAGTTCTTC. Amino acid sequence: CSASGGGRYNEQFF.

V is TRBV6-5 and J is TRBJ1-1, with D perhaps matching TRBD1 (6 bases). Trimming cost V 10 bases and J 4 bases, with 16 bases left between them. CDR3 length: 13 amino acids. Per germline, CDR1 MNHEY and CDR2 SVGAGI. CDR3 nucleotides: TGTGCCACTGGGAAGGGGGATTTCACTGAAGCTTTCTTT. It translates to CATGKGDFTEAFF.